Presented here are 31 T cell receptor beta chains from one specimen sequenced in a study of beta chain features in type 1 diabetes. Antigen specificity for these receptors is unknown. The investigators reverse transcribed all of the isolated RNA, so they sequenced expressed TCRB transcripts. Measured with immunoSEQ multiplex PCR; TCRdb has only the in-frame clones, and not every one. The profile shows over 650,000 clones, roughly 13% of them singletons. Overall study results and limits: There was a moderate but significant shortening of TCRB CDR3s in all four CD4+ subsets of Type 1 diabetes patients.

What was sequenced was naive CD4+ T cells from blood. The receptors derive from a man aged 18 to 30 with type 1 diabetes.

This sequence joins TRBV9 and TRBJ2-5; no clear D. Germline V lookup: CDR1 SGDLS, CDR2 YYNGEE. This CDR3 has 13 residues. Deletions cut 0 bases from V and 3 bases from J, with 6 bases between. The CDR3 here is CASSVDPEETQYF. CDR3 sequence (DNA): TGTGCCAGCAGCGTAGACCCGGAAGAGACCCAGTACTTC.

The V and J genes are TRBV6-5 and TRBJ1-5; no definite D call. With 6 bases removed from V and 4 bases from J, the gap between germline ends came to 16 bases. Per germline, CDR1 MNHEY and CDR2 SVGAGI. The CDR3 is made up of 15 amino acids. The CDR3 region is CASSPSFMLNQPQHF. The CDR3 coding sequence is TGTGCCAGCAGCCCCAGCTTCATGCTTAATCAGCCCCAGCATTTT.

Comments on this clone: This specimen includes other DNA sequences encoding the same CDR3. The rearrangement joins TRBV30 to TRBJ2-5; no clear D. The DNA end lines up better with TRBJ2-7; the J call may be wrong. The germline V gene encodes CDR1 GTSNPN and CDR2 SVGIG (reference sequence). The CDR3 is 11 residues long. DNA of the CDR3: TGTGCCTGGAGTGTCGGCTACGAGCAGTACTTC. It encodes CAWSVGYEQYF.

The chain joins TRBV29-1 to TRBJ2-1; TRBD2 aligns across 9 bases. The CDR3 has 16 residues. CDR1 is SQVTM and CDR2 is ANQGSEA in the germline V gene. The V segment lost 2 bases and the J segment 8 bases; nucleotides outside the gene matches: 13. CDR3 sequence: CSVERATSGGGDEQFF. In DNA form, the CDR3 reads TGCAGCGTTGAACGGGCGACTAGCGGCGGTGGAGATGAGCAGTTCTTC.

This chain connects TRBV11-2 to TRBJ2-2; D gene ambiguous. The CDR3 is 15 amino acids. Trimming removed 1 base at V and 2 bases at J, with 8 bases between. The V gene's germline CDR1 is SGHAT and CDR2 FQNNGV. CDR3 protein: CASSLGQINTGELFF. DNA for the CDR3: TGTGCCAGCAGCTTAGGGCAGATTAACACCGGGGAGCTGTTTTTT.

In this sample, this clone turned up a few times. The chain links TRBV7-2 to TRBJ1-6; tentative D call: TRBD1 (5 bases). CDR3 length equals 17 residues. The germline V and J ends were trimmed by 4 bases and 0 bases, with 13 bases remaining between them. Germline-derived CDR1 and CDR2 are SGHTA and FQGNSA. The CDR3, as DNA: TGTGCCAGCAGCTACGAATTCGGGGCCTCCTATAATTCACCCCTCCACTTT. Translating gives CASSYEFGASYNSPLHF.

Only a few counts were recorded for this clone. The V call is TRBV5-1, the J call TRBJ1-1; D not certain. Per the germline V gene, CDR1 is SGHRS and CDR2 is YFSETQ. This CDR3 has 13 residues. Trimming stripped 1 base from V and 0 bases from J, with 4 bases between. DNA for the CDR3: TGCGCCAGCAGCTTGCAGATGAACACTGAAGCTTTCTTT. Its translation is CASSLQMNTEAFF.

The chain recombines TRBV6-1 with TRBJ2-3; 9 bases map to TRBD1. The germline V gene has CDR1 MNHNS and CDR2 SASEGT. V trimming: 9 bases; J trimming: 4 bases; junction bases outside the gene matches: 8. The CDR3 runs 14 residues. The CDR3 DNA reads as TGTGCCAGACAGGGGGCGAGGGCCGCAGATACGCAGTATTTT. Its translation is CARQGARAADTQYF.

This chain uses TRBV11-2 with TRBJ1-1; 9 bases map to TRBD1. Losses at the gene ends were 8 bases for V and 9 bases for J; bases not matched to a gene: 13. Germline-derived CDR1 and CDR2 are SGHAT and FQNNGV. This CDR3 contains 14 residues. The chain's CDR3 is CASQQTGGQAKAFF. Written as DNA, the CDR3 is TGTGCCAGCCAACAAACAGGGGGCCAGGCAAAAGCTTTCTTT.

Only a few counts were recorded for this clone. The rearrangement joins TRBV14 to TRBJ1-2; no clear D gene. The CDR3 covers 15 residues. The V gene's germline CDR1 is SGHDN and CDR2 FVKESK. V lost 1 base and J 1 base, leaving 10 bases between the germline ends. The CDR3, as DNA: TGTGCCAGCAGCCAAGGGGCAGGAATTAACTATGGCTACACCTTC. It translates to CASSQGAGINYGYTF.

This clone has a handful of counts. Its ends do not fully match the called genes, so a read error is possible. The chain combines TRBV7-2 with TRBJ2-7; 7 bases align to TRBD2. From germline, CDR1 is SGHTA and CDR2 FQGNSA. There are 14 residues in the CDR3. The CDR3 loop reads CASSLAADSYEQYF. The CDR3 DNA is TGTGCCAGCAGCCTAGCGGCTGATTCCTACGAGCAGTACTTC.

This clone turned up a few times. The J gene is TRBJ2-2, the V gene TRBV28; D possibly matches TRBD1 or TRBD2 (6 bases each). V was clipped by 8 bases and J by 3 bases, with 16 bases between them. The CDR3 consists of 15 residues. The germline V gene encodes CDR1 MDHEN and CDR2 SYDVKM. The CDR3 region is CASSGGGTDTGELFF. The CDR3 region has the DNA TGTGCCAGCTCTGGAGGGGGGACCGACACCGGGGAGCTGTTTTTT. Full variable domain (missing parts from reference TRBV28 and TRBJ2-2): DVKVTQSSRYLVKRTGEKVFLECVQDMDHENMFWYRQDPGLGLRLIYFSYDVKMKEKGDIPEGYSVSREKKERFSLILESASTNQTSMYLCASSGGGTDTGELFFGEGSRLTVL.

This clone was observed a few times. The CDR3 sequence: CASSYRSGQGDLFGYGYTF. CDR3 bases: TGTGCCAGCAGCTATAGGTCGGGGCAGGGGGACCTTTTCGGCTATGGCTACACCTTC. This chain connects TRBV13 to TRBJ1-2; 7 bases line up with TRBD1. The CDR3 sequence is 19 residues long. Germline V gives CDR1 PRHDT, CDR2 FYEKMQ (reference sequence). The V gene end was trimmed by 4 bases and the J gene end by 4 bases; junction bases not matched to a gene: 21.

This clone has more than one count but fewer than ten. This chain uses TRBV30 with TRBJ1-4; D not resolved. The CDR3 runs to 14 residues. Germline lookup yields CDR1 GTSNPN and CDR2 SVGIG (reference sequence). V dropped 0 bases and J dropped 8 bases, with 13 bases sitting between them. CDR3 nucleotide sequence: TGTGCCTGGAGTGTACTTTCGTTGGGCGAAAAACTGTTTTTT. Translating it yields CAWSVLSLGEKLFF.

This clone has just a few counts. CDR3 region: CAWTTGTETQYF. CDR3 nucleotide sequence: TGTGCCTGGACTACAGGGACCGAGACCCAGTACTTC. The rearrangement uses TRBV30 and TRBJ2-5; a possible D gene is TRBD1 (6 bases). In germline, CDR1 is GTSNPN, CDR2 SVGIG (reference sequence). V was cut by 4 bases and J by 5 bases, with 11 bases left in between. The CDR3 consists of 12 residues.

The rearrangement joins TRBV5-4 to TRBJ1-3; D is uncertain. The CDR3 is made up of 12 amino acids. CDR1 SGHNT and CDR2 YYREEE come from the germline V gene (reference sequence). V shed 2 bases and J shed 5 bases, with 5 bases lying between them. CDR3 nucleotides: TGTGCCAGCAGCTTTGCTCGAAACACCATATATTTT. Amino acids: CASSFARNTIYF.

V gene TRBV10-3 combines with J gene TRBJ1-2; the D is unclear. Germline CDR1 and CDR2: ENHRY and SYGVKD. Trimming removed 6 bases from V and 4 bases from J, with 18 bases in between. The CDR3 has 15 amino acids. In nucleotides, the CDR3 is TGTGCCATCAGAGAAATTGACCTGAGCATCTATGGCTACACCTTC. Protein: CAIREIDLSIYGYTF.

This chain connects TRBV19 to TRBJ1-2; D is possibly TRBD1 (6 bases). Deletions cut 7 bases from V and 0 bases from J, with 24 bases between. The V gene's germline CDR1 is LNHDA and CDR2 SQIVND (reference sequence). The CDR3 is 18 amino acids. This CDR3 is CASTPIWRTVQANYGYTF. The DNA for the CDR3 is TGTGCCAGTACCCCGATCTGGAGGACAGTACAAGCTAACTATGGCTACACCTTC. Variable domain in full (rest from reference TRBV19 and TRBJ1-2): DGGITQSPKYLFRKEGQNVTLSCEQNLNHDAMYWYRQDPGQGLRLIYYSQIVNDFQKGDIAEGYSVSREKKESFPLTVTSAQKNPTAFYLCASTPIWRTVQANYGYTFGSGTRLTVV.

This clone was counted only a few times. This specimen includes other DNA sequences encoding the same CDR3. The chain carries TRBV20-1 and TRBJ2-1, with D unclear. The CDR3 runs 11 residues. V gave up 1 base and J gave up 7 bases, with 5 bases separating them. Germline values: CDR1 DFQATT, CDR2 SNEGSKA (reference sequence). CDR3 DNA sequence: TGCAGTGCTAGAGGTAATAATGAGCAGTTCTTC. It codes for CSARGNNEQFF.

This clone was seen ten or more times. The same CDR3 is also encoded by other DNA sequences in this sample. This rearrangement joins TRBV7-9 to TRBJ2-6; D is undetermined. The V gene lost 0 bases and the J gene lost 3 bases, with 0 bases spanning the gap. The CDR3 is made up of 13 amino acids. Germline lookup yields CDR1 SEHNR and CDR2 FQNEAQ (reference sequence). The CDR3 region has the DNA TGTGCCAGCAGCTTAGCTGGGGCCAACGTCCTGACTTTC. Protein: CASSLAGANVLTF.

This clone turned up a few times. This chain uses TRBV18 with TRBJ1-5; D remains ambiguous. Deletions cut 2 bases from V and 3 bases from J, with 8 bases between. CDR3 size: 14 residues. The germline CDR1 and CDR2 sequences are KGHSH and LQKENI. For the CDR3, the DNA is TGTGCCAGCTCACCATCGGGGATCAATCAGCCCCAGCATTTT. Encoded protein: CASSPSGINQPQHF.

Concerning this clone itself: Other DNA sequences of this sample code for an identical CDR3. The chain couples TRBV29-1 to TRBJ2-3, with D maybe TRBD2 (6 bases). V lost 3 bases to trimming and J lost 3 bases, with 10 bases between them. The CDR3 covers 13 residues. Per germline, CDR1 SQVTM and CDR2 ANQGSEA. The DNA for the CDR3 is TGCAGCGTTGATCGTCGGGGGACAGATACGCAGTATTTT. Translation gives CSVDRRGTDTQYF.

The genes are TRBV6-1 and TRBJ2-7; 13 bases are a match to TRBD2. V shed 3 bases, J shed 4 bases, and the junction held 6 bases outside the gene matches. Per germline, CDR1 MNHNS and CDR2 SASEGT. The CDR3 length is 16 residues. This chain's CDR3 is CASSDAGTSGKYEQYF. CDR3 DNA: TGTGCCAGCAGTGACGCGGGGACTAGCGGGAAGTACGAGCAGTACTTC.

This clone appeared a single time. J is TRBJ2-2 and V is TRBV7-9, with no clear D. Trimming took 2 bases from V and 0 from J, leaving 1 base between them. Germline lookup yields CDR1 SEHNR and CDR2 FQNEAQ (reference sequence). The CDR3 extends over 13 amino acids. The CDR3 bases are TGTGCCAGCAGCTTAACGAACACCGGGGAGCTGTTTTTT. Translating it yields CASSLTNTGELFF.

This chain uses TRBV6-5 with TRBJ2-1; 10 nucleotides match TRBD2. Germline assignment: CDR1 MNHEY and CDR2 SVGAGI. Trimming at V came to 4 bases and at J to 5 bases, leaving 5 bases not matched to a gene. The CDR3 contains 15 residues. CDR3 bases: TGTGCCAGCAGTTCCGCCACTAGCGGGGACAATGAGCAGTTCTTC. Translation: CASSSATSGDNEQFF.

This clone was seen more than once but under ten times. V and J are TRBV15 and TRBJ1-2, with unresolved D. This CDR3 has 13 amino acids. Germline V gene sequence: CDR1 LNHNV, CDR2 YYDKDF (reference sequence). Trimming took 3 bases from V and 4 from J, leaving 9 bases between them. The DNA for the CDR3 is TGTGCCACCAGCAGTGACAACCTCTATGGCTACACCTTC. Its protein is CATSSDNLYGYTF.

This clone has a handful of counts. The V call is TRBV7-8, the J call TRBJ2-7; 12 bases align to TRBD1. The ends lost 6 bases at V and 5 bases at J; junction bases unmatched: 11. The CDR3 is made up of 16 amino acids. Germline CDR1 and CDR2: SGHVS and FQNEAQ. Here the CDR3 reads CASRGLGDRGPHEQYF. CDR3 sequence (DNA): TGTGCCAGCAGAGGGCTAGGGGACAGGGGGCCCCACGAGCAGTACTTC.

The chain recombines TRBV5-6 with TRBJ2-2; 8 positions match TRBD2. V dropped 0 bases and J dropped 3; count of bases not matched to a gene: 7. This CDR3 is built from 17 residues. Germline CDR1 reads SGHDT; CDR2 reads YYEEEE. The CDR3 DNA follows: TGTGCCAGCAGCTTGGGTACTAGCGGTGTGTACACCGGGGAGCTGTTTTTT. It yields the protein CASSLGTSGVYTGELFF.

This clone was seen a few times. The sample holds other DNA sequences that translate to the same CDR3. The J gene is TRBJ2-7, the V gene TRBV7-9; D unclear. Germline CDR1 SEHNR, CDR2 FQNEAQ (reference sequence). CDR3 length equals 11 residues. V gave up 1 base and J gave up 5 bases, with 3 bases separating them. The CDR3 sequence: CASSLENEQYF. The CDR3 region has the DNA TGTGCCAGCAGCTTAGAGAACGAGCAGTACTTC.

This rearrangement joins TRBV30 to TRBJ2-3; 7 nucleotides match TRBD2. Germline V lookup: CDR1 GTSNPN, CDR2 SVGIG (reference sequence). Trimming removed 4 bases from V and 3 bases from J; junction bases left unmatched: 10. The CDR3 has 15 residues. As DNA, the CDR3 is TGTGCCTGGACCCGACTAGCTCCCGGGACAGATACGCAGTATTTT. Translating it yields CAWTRLAPGTDTQYF.

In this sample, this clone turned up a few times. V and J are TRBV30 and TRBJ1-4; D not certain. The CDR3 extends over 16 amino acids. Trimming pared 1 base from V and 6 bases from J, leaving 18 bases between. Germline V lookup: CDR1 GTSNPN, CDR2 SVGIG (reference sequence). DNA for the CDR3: TGTGCCTGGAGTGGTAGTAGTGCGACCGGAGATGAAAAACTGTTTTTT. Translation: CAWSGSSATGDEKLFF.